This record looks at one TCR beta chain sequence and its context. What it recognizes is unknown. TCRdb reprocessed the RT-PCR reads via MiXCR and lists one record per CDR3 protein. Found here are almost 600,000 distinct CDR3 sequences, 14% of them singletons; the top ten hold roughly 10%. The sample is drawn from a study of response to subunit inactivated influenza vaccine. Study-wide points: A suggestion made by the authors is that each seasonal influenza vaccination recruits few new T cells.

CDR1 and CDR2 from the germline V gene are MDHEN and SYDVKM. This CDR3 contains 15 residues. The germline V and J ends were trimmed by 8 bases and 2 bases, with 16 bases remaining between them. This sequence joins TRBV28 and TRBJ2-1; D possibly corresponds to TRBD1 (6 bases). Sequenced here: PBMCs from blood, sampled approximately 13 days after vaccination. This sequence was found in a man in his forties or fifties who received an inactivated influenza vaccine. CDR3 bases: TGTGCCAGCCGTAATCGACAGGAAACCTACAATGAGCAGTTCTTC. Translation: CASRNRQETYNEQFF.